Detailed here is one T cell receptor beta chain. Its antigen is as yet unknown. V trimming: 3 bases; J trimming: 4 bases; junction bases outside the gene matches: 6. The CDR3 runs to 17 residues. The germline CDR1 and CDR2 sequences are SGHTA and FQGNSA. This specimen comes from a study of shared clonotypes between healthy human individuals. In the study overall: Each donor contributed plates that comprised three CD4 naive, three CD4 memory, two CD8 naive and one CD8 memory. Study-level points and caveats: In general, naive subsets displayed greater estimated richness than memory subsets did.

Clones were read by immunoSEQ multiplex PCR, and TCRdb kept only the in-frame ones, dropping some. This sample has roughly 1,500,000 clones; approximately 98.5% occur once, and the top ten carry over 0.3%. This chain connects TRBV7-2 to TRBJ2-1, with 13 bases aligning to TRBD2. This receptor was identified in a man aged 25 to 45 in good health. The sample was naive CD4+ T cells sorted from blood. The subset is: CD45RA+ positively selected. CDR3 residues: CASSLAQGLAGYNEQFF. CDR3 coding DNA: TGTGCCAGCAGCTTGGCTCAGGGACTAGCGGGGTACAATGAGCAGTTCTTC. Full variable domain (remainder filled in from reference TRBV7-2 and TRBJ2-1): GAGVSQSPSNKVTEKGKDVELRCDPISGHTALYWYRQSLGQGLEFLIYFQGNSAPDKSGLPSDRFSAERTGGSVSTLTIQRTQQEDSAVYLCASSLAQGLAGYNEQFFGPGTRLTVL.